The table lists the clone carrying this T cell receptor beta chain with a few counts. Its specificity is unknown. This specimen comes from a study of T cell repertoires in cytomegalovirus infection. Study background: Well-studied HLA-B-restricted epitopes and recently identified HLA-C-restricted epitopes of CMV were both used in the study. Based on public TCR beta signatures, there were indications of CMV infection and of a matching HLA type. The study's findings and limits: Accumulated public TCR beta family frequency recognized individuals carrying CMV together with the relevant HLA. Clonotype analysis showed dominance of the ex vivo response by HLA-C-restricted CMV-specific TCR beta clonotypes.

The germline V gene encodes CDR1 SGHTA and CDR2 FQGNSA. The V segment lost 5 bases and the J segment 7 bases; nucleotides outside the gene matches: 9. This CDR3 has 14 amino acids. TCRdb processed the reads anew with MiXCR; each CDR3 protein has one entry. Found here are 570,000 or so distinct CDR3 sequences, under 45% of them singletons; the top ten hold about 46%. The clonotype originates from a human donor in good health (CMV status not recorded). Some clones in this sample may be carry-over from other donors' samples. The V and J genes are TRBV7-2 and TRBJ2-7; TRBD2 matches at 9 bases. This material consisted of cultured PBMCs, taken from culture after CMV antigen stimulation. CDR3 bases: TGTGCCAGCAGCAAGCGGGGGGCTAACTGGGAGCAGTACTTC. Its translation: CASSKRGANWEQYF.